This TCR beta chain is from a study of CD8+CD57+ T cells in acquired aplastic anemia. Study details: Sorted cells (CD4+ and CD8+) yielded DNA amounts that averaged approximately 3.1 ug. Mean read depth for CD4+ cells from healthy donors was 9 million to 13 million. Study results and caveats: Patients had twenty-nine CD8+ CDR3 sequences in common with controls (the shared set).

Genomic DNA acted as the template from which TCR beta VDJ combination and CDR3 sequence profiling were carried out. TCRdb processed the reads anew with MiXCR; each CDR3 protein has one entry. The sample carries 200,000 to 250,000 distinct CDR3 sequences, roughly 35% recorded once. This clonotype was recorded many times. Its antigen remains unknown. CDR3 length: 11 amino acids. Trimming left V 5 bases short and J 2 bases short, with 0 bases between. CDR1 is WNHNN and CDR2 is SYGVQD in the germline V gene (reference sequence). The source of this sequence is a human donor in good health, serving as a control. The V gene is TRBV10-1, the J gene TRBJ2-2; no reliable D call. Sequenced: sorted CD4+, CD8+, or CD8+CD57+ T cells (not recorded which) from PBMCs. The CDR3 protein is CASSNTGELFF. The CDR3 DNA is TGCGCCAGCAGTAACACCGGGGAGCTGTTTTTT.